This T cell receptor beta chain was retrieved from a study of T cells after yellow fever vaccination. TCRdb used MiXCR to reprocess the 5' RACE reads, holding one entry per CDR3 protein. The table has about 330,000 distinct CDR3 sequences, about 6.9% seen once. Study-level points and caveats: Weaker overall, the secondary response nonetheless peaked faster (day 5 versus 15). Most primary-vaccination clones recurred post-booster (roughly 96% CD4, around 90% CD8). Overlap between CD4 and CD8 compartments was detected for a small share of clonotypes.

To note about this clonotype: Its matching antigen is unknown.

The CDR3 length is 15 residues. Per the germline V gene, CDR1 is SGHDT and CDR2 is YYEEEE. V was clipped by 2 bases and J by 5 bases; unmatched bases: 6. V is TRBV5-6 and J is TRBJ2-3; 9 bases agree with TRBD1. This TCR was recovered from a man between 18 and 35 years old who received the YFV17D yellow fever vaccine. The material was PBMCs, obtained roughly 46 days after the first yellow fever vaccination. The CDR3 nucleotides read TGTGCCAGCAGCTTCGGGACAGGGACCTTAGATACGCAGTATTTT. Translation gives CASSFGTGTLDTQYF.